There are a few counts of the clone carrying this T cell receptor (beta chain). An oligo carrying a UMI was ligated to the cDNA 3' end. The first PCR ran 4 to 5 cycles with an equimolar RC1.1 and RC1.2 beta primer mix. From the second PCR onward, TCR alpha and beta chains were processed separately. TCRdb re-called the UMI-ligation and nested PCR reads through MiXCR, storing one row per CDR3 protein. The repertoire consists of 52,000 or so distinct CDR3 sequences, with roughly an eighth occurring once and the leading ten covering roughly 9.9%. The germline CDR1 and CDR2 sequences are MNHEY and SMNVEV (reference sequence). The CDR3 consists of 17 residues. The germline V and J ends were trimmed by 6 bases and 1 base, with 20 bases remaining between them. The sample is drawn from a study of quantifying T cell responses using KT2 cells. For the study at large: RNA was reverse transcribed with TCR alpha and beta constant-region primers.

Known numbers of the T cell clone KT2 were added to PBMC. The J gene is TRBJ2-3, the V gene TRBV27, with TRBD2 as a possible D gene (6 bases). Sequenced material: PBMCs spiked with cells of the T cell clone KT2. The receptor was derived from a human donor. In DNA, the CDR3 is TGTGCCAGCAGCTCCTCCCTCAGCGGGTCCCGCACAGATACGCAGTATTTT. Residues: CASSSSLSGSRTDTQYF.